These 24 T cell receptor beta chains were all obtained from the same sample, sequenced in a study of blood T cell repertoires in COVID-19 (dated by TCRdb to between 2020 and 2021). Library generation was performed with the immunoSEQ multiplex PCR assay. The clones in this table, taken by TCRdb from immuneACCESS, are in-frame only. Not every clone is retained; where verified, under half of the shortfall comes from an unresolved V gene, and the cause of the rest is unknown. This sample is represented by around 100,000 clones; approximately 91% of them were singletons. Together, the top ten hold 2.1% of the sample. Sequencing used peripheral blood. These TCRs come from a man aged 50 to 60 with active COVID-19.

The genes are TRBV3-1 (or the pseudogene TRBV3-2) and TRBJ2-1, with 7 bases identical to TRBD2. The germline gives CDR1 LGHDT, CDR2 YNNKEL (reference sequence). J gave up 4 bases and V 3 bases, and 9 bases lay outside the gene matches. The CDR3 contains 16 residues. The chain's CDR3 is CASSQIGGGPYNEQFF. The CDR3 coding sequence is TGTGCCAGCAGCCAGATAGGCGGGGGACCATACAATGAGCAGTTCTTC.

V and J are TRBV7-2 and TRBJ2-1, with D maybe TRBD2 (5 bases). CDR1 and CDR2 from the germline V gene are SGHTA and FQGNSA. The CDR3 runs 16 residues. The germline V and J ends were trimmed by 5 bases and 13 bases, with 27 bases remaining between them. CDR3 nucleotides: TGTGCCAGCAGCACTAGAGGGCCCCCAACCGGGCCCCCCCAGTTCTTC. Residues: CASSTRGPPTGPPQFF.

In this sample, this clone turned up a few times. This chain joins TRBV6-5 and TRBJ2-2; 7 bases are a match to TRBD1. Germline CDR1 and CDR2: MNHEY and SVGAGI. This CDR3 contains 14 residues. Germline trimming cut 2 bases from V and 9 bases from J; bases unmatched to any gene: 6. The CDR3 DNA sequence: TGTGCCAGCAGTTACGACAGGGTGGGGTGGGAGCTGTTTTTT. Its protein product is CASSYDRVGWELFF.

The chain couples TRBV6-6 to TRBJ2-1; 11 bases line up with TRBD1. V shed 5 bases, J shed 9 bases, and the junction held 9 bases outside the gene matches. This CDR3 has 15 amino acids. The V gene's germline CDR1 is MNHNY and CDR2 SVGAGI (reference sequence). CDR3 in amino acids: CASSNGGTGGLEQFF. CDR3 sequence (DNA): TGTGCCAGCAGTAACGGTGGGACAGGGGGTCTTGAGCAGTTCTTC.

This chain connects TRBV7-8 to TRBJ1-2; TRBD1 might be the D (6 bases). Germline loops: CDR1 SGHVS, CDR2 FQNEAQ. This CDR3 has 16 residues. Deletions cut 0 bases from V and 2 bases from J, with 13 bases between. The CDR3 reads CASSLAGRGSNYGYTF. The CDR3 DNA reads TGTGCCAGCAGCTTAGCGGGCAGGGGATCGAACTATGGCTACACCTTC.

V usage is TRBV13 and J usage is TRBJ1-3; the match to TRBD1 covers 11 bases. CDR3 length: 15 residues. CDR1 and CDR2 (germline): PRHDT, FYEKMQ (reference sequence). V was pared by 5 bases and J by 2 bases, with 2 bases of the junction left unmatched. CDR3 sequence (DNA): TGTGCCAGCAGCGGGACAGGGGGGACTGGAAACACCATATATTTT. Its protein is CASSGTGGTGNTIYF.

The chain carries TRBV11-3 and TRBJ1-1; 10 nucleotides line up with TRBD1. Germline CDR1 is SGHNT and CDR2 is YENEEA. Unmatched junction bases numbered 4, after V lost 5 bases and J lost 4 bases. CDR3 length: 14 residues. CDR3 DNA sequence: TGTGCCAGCAGCCTGGGACAGGGGAGCACTGAAGCTTTCTTT. Its translation: CASSLGQGSTEAFF.

The chain uses TRBV7-3 and TRBJ2-1; TRBD1 matches 8 bases. V lost 5 bases to trimming and J lost 9 bases; unmatched junction nucleotides: 12. From germline, CDR1 is SGHTA and CDR2 FQGTGA. There are 15 residues in the CDR3. The CDR3 sequence: CASSPTGVRDGEQFF. CDR3 coding DNA: TGTGCCAGCAGCCCGACAGGGGTTCGGGATGGTGAGCAGTTCTTC.

This clone was found once. The chain links TRBV5-8 to TRBJ2-1; possible D gene TRBD2, 5 bases. The CDR3 is 15 residues long. The germline gives CDR1 SGHTS, CDR2 YDEGEE. V was clipped by 0 bases and J by 2 bases, with 9 bases between them. The CDR3 loop is CASSLAEDAYNEQFF. The CDR3 DNA follows: TGTGCCAGCAGCTTGGCGGAGGACGCCTACAATGAGCAGTTCTTC.

This chain links TRBV3-1 (or the pseudogene TRBV3-2) with TRBJ1-1; D is possibly TRBD1 (5 bases). The CDR3 sequence is 13 residues long. V lost 1 base and J lost 8, with 11 bases in between. CDR1 is LGHDT, CDR2 YNNKEL, per germline (reference sequence). In DNA form, the CDR3 reads TGTGCCAGCAGCCAAGGTTCCAGGGCCGAAGCTTTCTTT. It is translated as CASSQGSRAEAFF.

The CDR3: CASSSARLAGVGNEQFF. The DNA of the CDR3 is TGTGCCAGCAGCTCCGCCCGTCTAGCGGGAGTAGGTAATGAGCAGTTCTTC. The chain recombines TRBV5-8 with TRBJ2-1, with 10 bases that match TRBD2. CDR1 and CDR2 from the germline V gene are SGHTS and YDEGEE. Trimming removed 3 bases from V and 7 bases from J; junction bases left unmatched: 13. This CDR3 spans 17 amino acids.

A single count supports this clone. V gene TRBV7-2 combines with J gene TRBJ2-5, with TRBD2 identical over 7 bases. V lost 4 bases to trimming and J lost 3 bases; unmatched junction nucleotides: 8. The V gene's germline CDR1 is SGHTA and CDR2 FQGNSA. CDR3 length equals 15 residues. For the CDR3, the DNA is TGTGCCAGCAGCTCCCCCACAAGCGGGAAAGAGACCCAGTACTTC. Its protein is CASSSPTSGKETQYF.

This clone appeared a few times. The chain recombines TRBV19 with TRBJ2-1; D is perhaps TRBD1 (6 bases). This CDR3 region has 15 residues. Between the trimmed V and J ends, which lost 1 base and 6 bases, there was a span of 13 bases. CDR1 and CDR2 from the germline V gene are LNHDA and SQIVND (reference sequence). CDR3 in DNA: TGTGCCAGTAGTATAGCGGCAGGGGCGGGCAATGAGCAGTTCTTC. Protein sequence: CASSIAAGAGNEQFF.

This chain links TRBV18 with TRBJ1-3; D is uncertain. The CDR3 has 13 residues. CDR1 is KGHSH and CDR2 is LQKENI in the germline V gene. V was trimmed by 2 bases and J by 0 bases, leaving 2 bases between them. The chain's CDR3 is CASSPYSGNTIYF. The CDR3 DNA reads as TGTGCCAGCTCACCATACTCTGGAAACACCATATATTTT.

The rearrangement links TRBV9 to TRBJ2-1; tentative D call: TRBD1 (5 bases). This CDR3 has 16 amino acids. Germline V gives CDR1 SGDLS, CDR2 YYNGEE. The V gene lost 0 bases and the J gene lost 4 bases, with 14 bases spanning the gap. The CDR3 DNA sequence: TGTGCCAGCAGCGTAGCAGGGCAGGACACTTACAATGAGCAGTTCTTC. Translation gives CASSVAGQDTYNEQFF.

The chain links TRBV7-9 to TRBJ1-2; TRBD1 might be the D (5 bases). Germline CDR1 is SEHNR and CDR2 is FQNEAQ (reference sequence). The CDR3 covers 14 residues. The V and J ends lost 5 bases and 5 bases respectively, with 15 bases between them. CDR3 sequence: CASSRDSGGYGYTF. CDR3 sequence (DNA): TGTGCCAGCAGCCGGGACTCAGGAGGGTATGGCTACACCTTC.

This clone was seen ten or more times. This chain joins TRBV6-2 or TRBV6-3 and TRBJ2-7; TRBD2 matches at 11 bases. Per the germline V gene, CDR1 is MNHEY and CDR2 is SVGEGT. With 4 bases clipped from V and 0 bases from J, the junction kept 2 bases outside the gene matches. The CDR3 is made up of 15 amino acids. The CDR3 reads CASSSTSGGSYEQYF. CDR3 nucleotides: TGTGCCAGCAGTTCAACTAGCGGGGGCTCCTACGAGCAGTACTTC.

The chain links TRBV2 to TRBJ2-1, with 10 bases that match TRBD2. The J segment lost 3 bases and the V segment lost 4 bases, leaving 3 bases of the junction unmatched. The CDR3 runs to 15 residues. Germline loops: CDR1 SNHLY, CDR2 FYNNEI. CDR3 sequence reads: CASSGRTSGYNEQFF. CDR3 nucleotide sequence: TGTGCCAGCAGTGGGAGGACTAGCGGCTACAATGAGCAGTTCTTC.

This clone came up once. V and J are TRBV19 and TRBJ1-3; possible D gene TRBD1, 6 bases. V shed 3 bases and J shed 0 bases, with 12 bases lying between them. The CDR3 has 16 residues. Per germline, CDR1 LNHDA and CDR2 SQIVND (reference sequence). The CDR3 coding sequence is TGTGCCAGTAGTATGATTACAGGGAGCTCTGGAAACACCATATATTTT. Translating gives CASSMITGSSGNTIYF.

The rearrangement uses TRBV6-5 and TRBJ1-6; D gene uncertain. In germline, CDR1 is MNHEY, CDR2 SVGAGI. Trimming took 0 bases from V and 4 from J, leaving 7 bases between them. The CDR3 is made up of 15 amino acids. The CDR3 loop reads CASSYSGSYNSPLHF. In nucleotides, the CDR3 is TGTGCCAGCAGTTACTCGGGCTCTTATAATTCACCCCTCCACTTT.

The rearrangement uses TRBV3-1 (or the pseudogene TRBV3-2) and TRBJ2-5; 7 positions match TRBD1. There are 14 residues in the CDR3. V was clipped by 3 bases and J by 4 bases; unmatched bases: 5. Germline V gene sequence: CDR1 LGHDT, CDR2 YNNKEL (reference sequence). CDR3 protein: CASSQPTGRETQYF. The CDR3 DNA reads TGTGCCAGCAGCCAGCCGACAGGGAGAGAGACCCAGTACTTC.

The chain carries TRBV9 and TRBJ2-1; 7 bases match TRBD2. The V and J ends lost 0 bases and 2 bases, in that order; junction bases with no gene match: 5. This CDR3 is built from 16 residues. Germline CDR1 reads SGDLS; CDR2 reads YYNGEE. CDR3 in amino acids: CASSVDTSETYNEQFF. The CDR3 DNA sequence: TGTGCCAGCAGCGTAGATACTAGCGAAACCTACAATGAGCAGTTCTTC.

The J gene is TRBJ1-1, the V gene TRBV29-1; a weak D match, TRBD1 (6 bases). Germline V gene data show CDR1 as SQVTM and CDR2 as ANQGSEA. Trimming took 8 bases from V and 6 from J, leaving 19 bases between them. The CDR3 is 13 amino acids. DNA for the CDR3: TGCAGCTCGCGGGGGGGGCGTAGGTCTGAAGCTTTCTTT. Translated: CSSRGGRRSEAFF. The variable domain in full, with the rest retrieved from reference TRBV29-1 and TRBJ1-1, is SAVISQKPSRDICQRGTSLTIQCQVDSQVTMMFWYRQQPGQSLTLIATANQGSEATYESGFVIDKFPISRPNLTFSTLTVSNMSPEDSSIYLCSSRGGRRSEAFFGQGTRLTVV.

The chain carries TRBV24-1 and TRBJ2-3, with D possibly TRBD1 on 7 matching bases. The length of the CDR3 is 16 residues. V was clipped by 3 bases and J by 0 bases, with 12 bases between them. CDR1 is KGHDR, CDR2 SFDVKD, per germline. CDR3: CATSDPGGFSTDTQYF. The CDR3 bases are TGTGCCACCAGTGATCCAGGGGGGTTTAGCACAGATACGCAGTATTTT.